This T cell receptor (beta chain) is from a study of blood T cell repertoires in COVID-19. Study-wide background: COVID-19 samples collected from the United States, Italy and Spain covered acute and convalescent phases.

V lost 5 bases to trimming and J lost 0 bases; unmatched junction nucleotides: 7. The CDR3 extends over 17 amino acids. Looked up from germline, CDR1 is SGHVS and CDR2 is FNYEAQ. Clones were sequenced by immunoSEQ multiplex PCR, and TCRdb holds only the in-frame ones, with some missing. The repertoire consists of a few hundred thousand clones, with roughly 90% occurring once and the leading ten covering around 9%. The J gene is TRBJ2-1, the V gene TRBV7-6; TRBD2 matches at 10 bases. The sequence was collected from a woman younger than 30 who had recovered from COVID-19. Sequences were obtained from PBMCs or T cells enriched from blood (not recorded which). The CDR3 bases are TGTGCCAGCAGCCGTTTTGCTAGCGGGAGCTCCTACAATGAGCAGTTCTTC. It is translated as CASSRFASGSSYNEQFF.